These 30 T cell receptor beta chains share one sample of origin, sequenced in a study of T cells in Graves' hyperthyroidism and ophthalmopathy. Amplification yielded TCR beta CDR3 regions, with RNA transcripts as the source. The study used the HTBI primer set for a first-round RT-PCR of the TCR CDR3. From the multiplex PCR reads, TCRdb called clonotypes with MiXCR, one entry per CDR3 protein. The sample shows approximately 600,000 distinct CDR3 sequences, roughly 15% of them seen only once. Specimen: blood. These TCRs come from a woman in her forties with Graves' ophthalmopathy.

The chain links TRBV20-1 to TRBJ2-2; 9 bases line up with TRBD2. The ends lost 4 bases at V and 14 bases at J; junction bases unmatched: 5. The CDR3 contains 11 residues. Per germline, CDR1 DFQATT and CDR2 SNEGSKA (reference sequence). CDR3 coding DNA: TGCAGTGCTACCACCCTAGCGGGACTGTTTTTT. Its translation is CSATTLAGLFF.

At least ten counts were recorded for this clonotype. J is TRBJ1-5 and V is TRBV19, with a weak D call TRBD1 (5 bases). CDR1 is LNHDA, CDR2 SQIVND, per germline (reference sequence). The germline V and J ends were trimmed by 6 bases and 7 bases, with 25 bases remaining between them. This CDR3 is 17 amino acids long. The DNA for the CDR3 is TGTGCCAGTAGATCCGCCAGGGCAGGACTTTCGGGACAGCCCCAGCATTTT. This translates into CASRSARAGLSGQPQHF.

This clonotype came up many times. The chain uses TRBV3-1 and TRBJ2-7, with 8 bases fitting TRBD1. V was pared by 0 bases and J by 7 bases, with 5 bases of the junction left unmatched. Germline-derived CDR1 and CDR2 are LGHDT and YNNKEL (reference sequence). This CDR3 has 14 residues. The CDR3 nucleotides read TGTGCCAGCAGCCAAGATTCAGGGGGCAGGGAGCAGTACTTC. This codes for CASSQDSGGREQYF.

This clonotype was seen repeatedly, ten times or more. The rearrangement links TRBV10-1 to TRBJ1-2; D remains ambiguous. V was cut by 2 bases and J by 5 bases, with 15 bases left in between. The CDR3 sequence is 15 residues long. Germline V gives CDR1 WNHNN, CDR2 SYGVQD (reference sequence). The CDR3 region has the DNA TGCGCCAGCAGTGAGGTGTCAACCTTAGATTATGGCTACACCTTC. Translated, it gives CASSEVSTLDYGYTF.

The chain combines TRBV7-6 with TRBJ2-7, with 10 bases fitting TRBD2. The J segment lost 5 bases and the V segment lost 4 bases, leaving 14 bases of the junction unmatched. The CDR3 totals 17 residues. CDR1 is SGHVS, CDR2 FNYEAQ, per germline. The CDR3 is CASSYMASGRYTHEQYF. The CDR3 region has the DNA TGTGCCAGCAGCTACATGGCTAGCGGGAGATACACCCACGAGCAGTACTTC.

This rearrangement joins TRBV28 to TRBJ2-7; 7 bases are shared with TRBD2. The CDR3 spans 14 residues. Trimming took 3 bases from V and 7 from J; bases not matched to a gene: 9. The germline gives CDR1 MDHEN, CDR2 SYDVKM. The CDR3 region is CASSFVGGLGEQYF. The CDR3 DNA is TGTGCCAGCAGTTTTGTGGGAGGGCTAGGGGAGCAGTACTTC.

This clonotype was recorded at least ten times. CDR3 protein: CASSVQGSGTEAFF. The CDR3 DNA is TGTGCCAGCAGTGTCCAGGGGAGTGGCACTGAAGCTTTCTTT. The gene calls are TRBV27 and TRBJ1-1, with a tentative D call TRBD1 (6 bases). CDR3 length: 14 amino acids. Germline V CDR1 and CDR2: MNHEY, SMNVEV (reference sequence). The germline V and J ends were trimmed by 5 bases and 4 bases, with 14 bases remaining between them.

This clonotype has a count of ten or more. This chain uses TRBV12-3 or TRBV12-4 with TRBJ1-1; possible D gene TRBD1, 6 bases. Trimming removed 0 bases at V and 1 base at J, with 15 bases between. There are 17 residues in the CDR3. This chain's CDR3 is CASSLARFRTANTEAFF. For the CDR3, the DNA is TGTGCCAGCAGTTTAGCGCGGTTCAGGACAGCGAACACTGAAGCTTTCTTT.

This chain joins TRBV2 and TRBJ2-7; TRBD2 matches 12 bases. The CDR3 covers 15 residues. Germline V gene sequence: CDR1 SNHLY, CDR2 FYNNEI. V was pared by 6 bases and J by 1 base, with 4 bases of the junction left unmatched. Written as DNA, the CDR3 is TGTGCCAGCAGGACTAGCGGGAGTTTATCCTACGAGCAGTACTTC. The encoded protein is CASRTSGSLSYEQYF.

V is TRBV6-5 and J is TRBJ1-1; 7 bases agree with TRBD1. The CDR3 runs to 13 residues. Trimming cost V 10 bases and J 4 bases; bases outside gene matches: 9. Looked up from germline, CDR1 is MNHEY and CDR2 is SVGAGI. In DNA, the CDR3 is TGTGCCACGTTAACAGGGGCGGTCACTGAAGCTTTCTTT. Its translation: CATLTGAVTEAFF.

This clonotype turned up a few times. The rearrangement joins TRBV6-5 to TRBJ1-4, with 8 bases matching TRBD1. CDR3 length: 12 residues. V lost 2 bases, J lost 15 bases, and 5 bases stayed unmatched. Germline V lookup: CDR1 MNHEY, CDR2 SVGAGI. The CDR3 spells CASSYTDRVMFF. CDR3 sequence (DNA): TGTGCCAGCAGTTACACGGACAGGGTAATGTTTTTT.

The table lists this clonotype with many counts. This rearrangement joins TRBV28 to TRBJ2-2; possibly TRBD1 for D (5 bases). This CDR3 has 15 amino acids. Trimming removed 3 bases from V and 4 bases from J, with 12 bases in between. The V gene's germline CDR1 is MDHEN and CDR2 SYDVKM. The CDR3 bases are TGTGCCAGCAGTTTGAAGGGGTCGGGCACCGGGGAGCTGTTTTTT. Protein: CASSLKGSGTGELFF.

This clonotype was seen more than once but under ten times. This chain uses TRBV4-3 with TRBJ1-1; the D is unclear. V was cut by 1 base and J by 5 bases, with 11 bases left in between. The CDR3 covers 14 residues. Germline V gives CDR1 LGHNA, CDR2 YSLEER. CDR3 nucleotide sequence: TGCGCCAGCAGCCAAGGAGGAGGGAAGACTGAAGCTTTCTTT. Translated: CASSQGGGKTEAFF.

The CDR3 DNA follows: TGCGCCAGCAGCCAGCAGCGTGGGGCGACCCAGTACTTC. This codes for CASSQQRGATQYF. The V gene is TRBV4-1, the J gene TRBJ2-5; the D gene is possibly TRBD1 (5 bases). Trimming left V 3 bases short and J 7 bases short, with 12 bases between. CDR1 is MGHRA and CDR2 is YSYEKL in the germline V gene. The CDR3 totals 13 residues.

This clonotype was seen ten or more times. The CDR3 protein is CAARGAQETQYF. As DNA, the CDR3 is TGTGCCGCTCGGGGGGCCCAAGAGACCCAGTACTTC. The chain combines TRBV25-1 with TRBJ2-5; possible D gene TRBD2, 7 bases. The CDR3 extends over 12 amino acids. Between the trimmed V and J ends, which lost 11 bases and 1 base, there was a span of 11 bases. Germline values: CDR1 MGHDK, CDR2 SYGVNS.

Many counts were recorded for this clonotype. The chain uses TRBV20-1 and TRBJ2-7; D is perhaps TRBD2 (5 bases). Germline CDR1 is DFQATT and CDR2 is SNEGSKA (reference sequence). The CDR3 is made up of 15 amino acids. The ends were cut back, 3 bases at V and 5 bases at J, with 20 bases in the middle. CDR3 coding DNA: TGCAGTGCTAGTACCCCAGCGGACTCCCCCCACGAGCAGTACTTC. This gives the protein CSASTPADSPHEQYF.

The chain carries TRBV28 and TRBJ2-3; 9 nucleotides agree with TRBD2. The V segment lost 5 bases and the J segment 4 bases; nucleotides outside the gene matches: 13. The V gene's germline CDR1 is MDHEN and CDR2 SYDVKM. The CDR3 has 17 amino acids. The CDR3 spells CASSEAPGREGADTQYF. The CDR3 DNA reads TGTGCCAGCAGTGAGGCGCCTGGGCGGGAGGGGGCAGATACGCAGTATTTT.

V and J are TRBV2 and TRBJ1-1, with a weak D call TRBD1 (6 bases). V dropped 6 bases and J dropped 8 bases, with 19 bases sitting between them. This CDR3 is 14 amino acids long. CDR1 SNHLY and CDR2 FYNNEI come from the germline V gene. The CDR3 DNA follows: TGTGCCAGCAGCTTACAGGGTGGTTTAGGCGAAGCTTTCTTT. Translating gives CASSLQGGLGEAFF.

This clonotype was found many times. This chain uses TRBV12-3 or TRBV12-4 with TRBJ1-1; D remains ambiguous. The CDR3 is 13 amino acids. Trimming left V 4 bases short and J 1 base short, with 7 bases between. As DNA, the CDR3 is TGTGCCAGCAGTTCCCAACGGAACACTGAAGCTTTCTTT. Translating gives CASSSQRNTEAFF.

This clonotype has at least ten counts. The chain links TRBV28 to TRBJ1-2, with 7 bases identical to TRBD1. Germline CDR1 reads MDHEN; CDR2 reads SYDVKM. Trimming cost V 4 bases and J 8 bases; bases outside gene matches: 7. CDR3 length: 13 residues. CDR3 residues: CASSYRGLEGYTF. The CDR3 nucleotides are TGTGCCAGCAGTTACAGGGGTTTAGAGGGCTACACCTTC.

This clonotype was seen only once. The V call is TRBV3-1, the J call TRBJ2-5, with TRBD1 identical over 9 bases. V dropped 4 bases and J dropped 0; count of bases not matched to a gene: 3. The germline V gene has CDR1 LGHDT and CDR2 YNNKEL (reference sequence). CDR3 length: 15 amino acids. The CDR3, as DNA: TGTGCCAGCAGCCTCGGGACAGGGTACCAAGAGACCCAGTACTTC. This codes for CASSLGTGYQETQYF.

This clonotype has just a few counts. The rearrangement links TRBV20-1 to TRBJ2-2; D uncertain. V was cut by 4 bases and J by 7 bases, with 10 bases left in between. The CDR3 runs 12 residues. CDR1 and CDR2 from the germline V gene are DFQATT and SNEGSKA (reference sequence). The CDR3 loop is CSAKLPIGELFF. The CDR3 nucleotides are TGCAGTGCTAAACTCCCAATCGGGGAGCTGTTTTTT.

The genes are TRBV6-2 or TRBV6-3 and TRBJ1-1, with a possible D match to TRBD1 (5 bases). V lost 5 bases, J lost 6 bases, and 13 bases lay in between. This CDR3 region has 13 residues. From germline, CDR1 is MNHEY and CDR2 SVGEGT. CDR3 in amino acids: CASSTPGVAEAFF. CDR3 coding DNA: TGTGCCAGCAGTACGCCGGGGGTCGCTGAAGCTTTCTTT.

This clonotype was counted many times. The rearrangement joins TRBV28 to TRBJ1-1, with 10 bases identical to TRBD1. V dropped 7 bases and J dropped 5; count of bases not matched to a gene: 10. Germline CDR1 and CDR2: MDHEN and SYDVKM. There are 15 residues in the CDR3. The CDR3 is CASILSTGGVTEAFF. The CDR3 DNA reads as TGTGCCAGCATCCTTTCGACAGGGGGCGTAACTGAAGCTTTCTTT.

This clonotype has ten or more counts. The chain links TRBV28 to TRBJ1-5; D gene uncertain. Germline CDR1 and CDR2: MDHEN and SYDVKM. The CDR3 covers 10 residues. V lost 8 bases, J lost 6 bases, and 5 bases lay in between. This chain's CDR3 is CASGIQPQHF. CDR3 coding DNA: TGTGCCAGCGGGATTCAGCCCCAGCATTTT.

The sample holds a few counts of this clonotype. V usage is TRBV29-1 and J usage is TRBJ1-1; D perhaps matches TRBD1 (6 bases). The V gene's germline CDR1 is SQVTM and CDR2 ANQGSEA. V was shortened by 7 bases and J by 4 bases, with 19 bases between the two germline ends. This CDR3 region has 14 residues. The CDR3 region has the DNA TGCAGCGCCCGCGGGGCCAGGGGTACCACTGAAGCTTTCTTT. Its translation is CSARGARGTTEAFF. Together with reference TRBV29-1 and TRBJ1-1, the CDR3 gives the full variable domain: SAVISQKPSRDICQRGTSLTIQCQVDSQVTMMFWYRQQPGQSLTLIATANQGSEATYESGFVIDKFPISRPNLTFSTLTVSNMSPEDSSIYLCSARGARGTTEAFFGQGTRLTVV.

This clonotype was observed many times. The chain has TRBV28 and TRBJ2-2; no reliable D call. The V and J ends lost 6 bases and 7 bases respectively, with 9 bases between them. Germline V gene data show CDR1 as MDHEN and CDR2 as SYDVKM. The CDR3 extends over 12 amino acids. The CDR3 region is CASRPDIGELFF. The DNA of the CDR3 is TGTGCCAGCAGGCCAGATATCGGGGAGCTGTTTTTT.

This clonotype appeared many times. The chain carries TRBV20-1 and TRBJ2-7; D unclear. The V gene's germline CDR1 is DFQATT and CDR2 SNEGSKA (reference sequence). The CDR3 has 14 residues. V was clipped by 3 bases and J by 0 bases, with 12 bases between them. The CDR3 reads CSASSGKSSYEQYF. CDR3 bases: TGCAGTGCTAGTAGTGGCAAAAGCTCCTACGAGCAGTACTTC.

This rearrangement joins TRBV20-1 to TRBJ2-5; D unresolved. The CDR3 is made up of 11 amino acids. The germline V gene has CDR1 DFQATT and CDR2 SNEGSKA (reference sequence). V lost 6 bases to trimming and J lost 5 bases, with 10 bases between them. CDR3 DNA: TGCAGTGCAAGGACCGGTGAGACCCAGTACTTC. It is translated as CSARTGETQYF.

Many counts were recorded for this clonotype. This sequence joins TRBV29-1 and TRBJ1-1; D is unclear. CDR1 and CDR2 (germline): SQVTM, ANQGSEA. Between the trimmed V and J ends, which lost 4 bases and 10 bases, there was a span of 4 bases. This CDR3 contains 8 residues. CDR3 in amino acids: CSVGTAFF. CDR3 DNA sequence: TGCAGCGTTGGGACAGCTTTCTTT.